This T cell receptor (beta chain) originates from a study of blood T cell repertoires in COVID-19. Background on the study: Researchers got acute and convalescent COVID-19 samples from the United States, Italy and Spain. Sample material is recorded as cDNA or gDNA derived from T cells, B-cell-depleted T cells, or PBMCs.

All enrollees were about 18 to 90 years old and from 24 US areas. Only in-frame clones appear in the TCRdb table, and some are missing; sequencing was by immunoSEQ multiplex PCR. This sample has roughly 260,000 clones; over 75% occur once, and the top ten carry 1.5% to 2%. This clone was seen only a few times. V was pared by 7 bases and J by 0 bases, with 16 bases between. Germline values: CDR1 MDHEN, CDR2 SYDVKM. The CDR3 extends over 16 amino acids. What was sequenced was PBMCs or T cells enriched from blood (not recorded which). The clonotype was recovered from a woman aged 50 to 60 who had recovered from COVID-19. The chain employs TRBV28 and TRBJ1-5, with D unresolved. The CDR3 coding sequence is TGTGCCAGCACCCATTCGACACTTTATAGCAATCAGCCCCAGCATTTT. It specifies CASTHSTLYSNQPQHF.